Listed here are 22 T cell receptor beta chains from one sample, sequenced in a study of CXCR3-negative and CXCR3-positive naive CD8 T cells. Each TRB cDNA library was prepared by 5' RACE (with UMI labels). TCRdb reanalyzed the 5' RACE reads, giving one entry per CDR3 protein sequence and no DNA. The listing contains about 43,000 distinct CDR3 sequences. Material: memory CD8+ T cells from blood. Receptors were obtained from a human donor in good health. Some clones in this sample may be carry-over from other donors' samples.

The rearrangement links TRBV4-1 to TRBJ1-2; the TRBD1 assignment by TCRdb is unverifiable without DNA. Looked up from germline, CDR1 is MGHRA and CDR2 is YSYEKL. This CDR3 region has 15 residues. Here the CDR3 reads CASSQVGTGSYGYTF.

This chain connects TRBV14 to TRBJ2-7; no DNA is available, so the TRBD1 call from TCRdb remains unchecked. CDR1 and CDR2 from the germline V gene are SGHDN and FVKESK. This CDR3 has 17 amino acids. The CDR3 loop reads CASSHGVTGTFSYEQYF. Full variable domain (rest looked up from reference TRBV14 and TRBJ2-7): EAGVTQFPSHSVIEKGQTVTLRCDPISGHDNLYWYRRVMGKEIKFLLHFVKESKQDESGMPNNRFLAERTGGTYSTLKVQPAELEDSGVYFCASSHGVTGTFSYEQYFGPGTRLTVT.

The chain couples TRBV28 to TRBJ1-6; TCRdb gives TRBD1 as the D gene, but with no DNA this cannot be confirmed. This CDR3 has 18 amino acids. Per the germline V gene, CDR1 is MDHEN and CDR2 is SYDVKM. The CDR3 loop is CASSLRGQGSRGDSPLHF.

The CDR3 sequence is CASSQPTADGTSGGAAYNEQFF. V gene TRBV7-8 combines with J gene TRBJ2-1; TCRdb's assignment of TRBD2 cannot be checked, as there is no DNA. This CDR3 region has 22 residues. Germline assignment: CDR1 SGHVS and CDR2 FQNEAQ.

V usage is TRBV6-5 and J usage is TRBJ1-1. CDR3 length: 16 amino acids. Germline values: CDR1 MNHEY, CDR2 SVGAGI. CDR3 sequence: CASSDDRALTLMEAFF.

This sequence joins TRBV28 and TRBJ2-3; TCRdb's D call of TRBD1 is untestable without DNA. Germline values: CDR1 MDHEN, CDR2 SYDVKM. This CDR3 comprises 14 residues. Here the CDR3 reads CASSSRVITDTQYF.

The chain combines TRBV5-1 with TRBJ2-1. CDR3 length: 11 residues. Germline CDR1 is SGHRS and CDR2 is YFSETQ. The CDR3 loop reads CASSLGVGQFF.

The rearrangement joins TRBV7-9 to TRBJ2-2; TCRdb designates TRBD1, a call that cannot be tested without DNA. Per the germline V gene, CDR1 is SEHNR and CDR2 is FQNEAQ (reference sequence). This CDR3 is built from 16 residues. The CDR3 protein is CASSVDRAGNTGELFF.

The V and J genes are TRBV12-3 or TRBV12-4 and TRBJ2-1; TCRdb gives TRBD2 as the D gene, but with no DNA this cannot be confirmed. The length of the CDR3 is 16 residues. The CDR3 loop is CASNRGERVGDREQFF.

The V and J genes are TRBV20-1 and TRBJ2-2; lacking DNA, the TRBD1 call made by TCRdb goes unchecked. The CDR3 extends over 14 amino acids. The germline CDR1 and CDR2 sequences are DFQATT and SNEGSKA (reference sequence). CDR3 protein: CSAGQGKEAGELFF.

The rearrangement links TRBV12-3 or TRBV12-4 to TRBJ1-1. The CDR3 has 13 amino acids. The CDR3 here is CASSFIPEGEAFF.

J is TRBJ2-1 and V is TRBV12-3 or TRBV12-4. This CDR3 is 12 amino acids long. CDR3 region: CASSPVMDEQFF.

The rearrangement joins TRBV29-1 to TRBJ2-3; TCRdb calls TRBD1, which cannot be checked without DNA. Germline CDR1 is SQVTM and CDR2 is ANQGSEA. The CDR3 has 12 residues. The CDR3 loop is CSAGPIGDTQYF.

The rearrangement links TRBV29-1 to TRBJ2-1; TCRdb lists TRBD2, though no DNA is available to test this call. The germline V gene has CDR1 SQVTM and CDR2 ANQGSEA. The CDR3 spans 13 residues. The CDR3 reads CSVVGTSDNEQFF.

The V gene is TRBV11-2, the J gene TRBJ2-3; TCRdb gives TRBD2 as the D gene, but with no DNA this cannot be confirmed. This CDR3 contains 14 residues. Germline CDR1 SGHAT, CDR2 FQNNGV. This CDR3 reads CASRAWEAADTQYF. The full variable domain, in which reference TRBV11-2 and TRBJ2-3 provide the parts outside the CDR3, is EAGVAQSPRYKIIEKRQSVAFWCNPISGHATLYWYQQILGQGPKLLIQFQNNGVVDDSQLPKDRFSAERLKGVDSTLKIQPAKLEDSAVYLCASRAWEAADTQYFGPGTRLTVL.

The chain is built from TRBV6-6 and TRBJ1-2; there is no DNA to check the TCRdb D call of TRBD1. The CDR3 sequence is 15 residues long. Germline CDR1 and CDR2: MNHNY and SVGAGI (reference sequence). CDR3 loop: CASGDYRVTNYGYTF.

The gene calls are TRBV4-2 and TRBJ1-1. This CDR3 contains 13 residues. Germline assignment: CDR1 LGHNA and CDR2 YNFKEQ. CDR3 in amino acids: CASSQGETLEAFF.

V gene TRBV11-2 combines with J gene TRBJ2-7; there is no DNA to check the TCRdb D call of TRBD2. Germline V gene data show CDR1 as SGHAT and CDR2 as FQNNGV. The CDR3 length is 15 residues. CDR3 sequence: CASSLEAGDSYEQYF.

This chain uses TRBV7-9 with TRBJ2-7; TCRdb names TRBD1, which stays unverified in the absence of DNA. Per the germline V gene, CDR1 is SEHNR and CDR2 is FQNEAQ (reference sequence). The CDR3 covers 16 residues. The CDR3 is CASSPETGTGGYEQYF.

By frequency, this clonotype is medium-sized. The CDR3 loop reads CSASGIRGDQNQPQHF. This rearrangement joins TRBV20-1 to TRBJ1-5; the D call from TCRdb, TRBD1, cannot be confirmed without DNA. Germline assignment: CDR1 DFQATT and CDR2 SNEGSKA (reference sequence). The CDR3 extends over 16 amino acids.

CDR3: CASSPGTASTEAFF. The chain combines TRBV3-1 with TRBJ1-1; the TCRdb call, TRBD1, lacks DNA for checking. The CDR3 is 14 residues long. Germline CDR1 is LGHDT and CDR2 is YNNKEL (reference sequence).

The chain carries TRBV28 and TRBJ2-4; with no DNA, the TCRdb D assignment of TRBD1 cannot be verified. The CDR3 loop spans 16 amino acids. Germline loops: CDR1 MDHEN, CDR2 SYDVKM. The CDR3 here is CASSLWAGTGGNIQYF.